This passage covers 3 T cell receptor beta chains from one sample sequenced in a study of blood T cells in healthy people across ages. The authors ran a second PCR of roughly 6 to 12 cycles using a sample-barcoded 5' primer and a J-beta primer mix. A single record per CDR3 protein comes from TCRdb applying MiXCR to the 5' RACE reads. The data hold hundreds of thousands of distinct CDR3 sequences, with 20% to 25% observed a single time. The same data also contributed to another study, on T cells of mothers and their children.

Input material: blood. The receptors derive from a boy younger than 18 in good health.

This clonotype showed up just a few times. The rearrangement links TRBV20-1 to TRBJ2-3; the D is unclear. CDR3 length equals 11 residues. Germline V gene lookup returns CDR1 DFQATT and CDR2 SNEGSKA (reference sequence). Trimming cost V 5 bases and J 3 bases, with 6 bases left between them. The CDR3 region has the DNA TGCAGTGCTCCTCAGACAGATACGCAGTATTTT. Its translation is CSAPQTDTQYF.

In DNA, the CDR3 is TGCAGTGCTGGATCGGACGCCACTGAAGCTTTCTTT. Translating gives CSAGSDATEAFF. The chain links TRBV20-1 to TRBJ1-1; no clear D. This CDR3 is built from 12 residues. Germline V gene sequence: CDR1 DFQATT, CDR2 SNEGSKA (reference sequence). Trimming removed 5 bases from V and 4 bases from J, with 11 bases in between.

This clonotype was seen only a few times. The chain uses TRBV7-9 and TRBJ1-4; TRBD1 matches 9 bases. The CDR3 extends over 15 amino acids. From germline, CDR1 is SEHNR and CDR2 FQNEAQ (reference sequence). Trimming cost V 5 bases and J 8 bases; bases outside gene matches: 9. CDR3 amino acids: CASSPRGQGFEKLFF. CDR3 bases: TGTGCCAGCAGCCCTAGAGGACAGGGGTTCGAAAAACTGTTTTTT.